This entry lists 10 T cell receptor beta chains sequenced from one sample in a study of T cells after yellow fever vaccination. TCRdb reprocessed the 5' RACE reads with MiXCR, giving one entry per CDR3 protein. The sample yields more than 300,000 distinct CDR3 sequences, around 10% seen once. The sample consisted of CD4+ T cells sorted from PBMCs, taken 45 days after the yellow fever booster vaccination. These receptors came from a man between 18 and 29 years old who received the YFV17D yellow fever vaccine.

This sequence joins TRBV6-5 and TRBJ1-3; D gene uncertain. Trimming took off 0 bases at V and 0 bases at J, with 9 bases between the two ends. Germline CDR1 MNHEY, CDR2 SVGAGI. The CDR3 spans 16 residues. The CDR3 region is CASSYSAGSSGNTIYF. CDR3 DNA sequence: TGTGCCAGCAGTTACTCGGCCGGAAGCTCTGGAAACACCATATATTTT.

This clonotype has just a few counts. The chain couples TRBV5-1 to TRBJ2-3; D is unclear. This CDR3 has 13 amino acids. Trimming pared 5 bases from V and 3 bases from J, leaving 10 bases between. CDR1 and CDR2 (germline): SGHRS, YFSETQ. CDR3 sequence reads: CASRQAGTDTQYF. DNA for the CDR3: TGCGCCAGCAGGCAGGCAGGTACAGATACGCAGTATTTT.

The chain carries TRBV6-5 and TRBJ1-1; 9 bases are a match to TRBD1. V dropped 2 bases and J dropped 5; count of bases not matched to a gene: 9. CDR1 is MNHEY and CDR2 is SVGAGI in the germline V gene. The CDR3 has 16 residues. CDR3 amino acids: CASSYVGTGLGTEAFF. DNA for the CDR3: TGTGCCAGCAGTTACGTGGGGACAGGGCTTGGGACTGAAGCTTTCTTT.

Many counts were recorded for this clonotype. The rearrangement joins TRBV5-1 to TRBJ2-3; 11 bases agree with TRBD2. The CDR3 consists of 16 residues. CDR1 is SGHRS, CDR2 YFSETQ, per germline. V shed 0 bases, J shed 4 bases, and the junction held 4 bases outside the gene matches. Here the CDR3 reads CASSLVGTSGSDTQYF. The CDR3 DNA follows: TGCGCCAGCAGCTTGGTCGGGACTAGCGGTTCAGATACGCAGTATTTT.

This clonotype was picked up a small number of times. This chain uses TRBV23-1 with TRBJ2-7; no reliable D call. TRBV23-1 is labeled an ORF, and its function is uncertain. This CDR3 region has 13 residues. V was cut by 4 bases and J by 4 bases, with 11 bases left in between. The CDR3 DNA follows: TGCGCCAGCAGTCTTTCGCGTCGATACGAGCAGTACTTC. Its protein is CASSLSRRYEQYF.

This clonotype was counted only a few times. V is TRBV9 and J is TRBJ1-5; 10 bases line up with TRBD1. V dropped 0 bases and J dropped 6; count of bases not matched to a gene: 3. The CDR3 is 15 amino acids. Germline-derived CDR1 and CDR2 are SGDLS and YYNGEE. The CDR3 here is CASSVGGDRGQPQHF. CDR3 DNA sequence: TGTGCCAGCAGCGTAGGGGGGGACAGGGGTCAGCCCCAGCATTTT.

This chain joins TRBV5-1 and TRBJ1-1; TRBD1 matches at 9 bases. From germline, CDR1 is SGHRS and CDR2 YFSETQ. The V segment lost 4 bases and the J segment 3 bases; nucleotides outside the gene matches: 4. The CDR3 extends over 14 amino acids. CDR3: CASSDRGAYTEAFF. The CDR3 bases are TGCGCCAGCAGCGACAGGGGGGCGTACACTGAAGCTTTCTTT.

This clonotype was seen a handful of times. The V gene is TRBV7-9, the J gene TRBJ1-5, with D maybe TRBD1 (5 bases). Germline V gives CDR1 SEHNR, CDR2 FQNEAQ (reference sequence). CDR3 size: 14 residues. V lost 5 bases and J 3 bases, leaving 11 bases between the germline ends. CDR3 nucleotide sequence: TGTGCCAGCAGCCCGCAGGGAAACAATCAGCCCCAGCATTTT. Protein: CASSPQGNNQPQHF.

The gene calls are TRBV6-5 and TRBJ1-2; 9 bases agree with TRBD1. V trimming: 5 bases; J trimming: 7 bases; junction bases outside the gene matches: 11. The length of the CDR3 is 15 residues. The germline gives CDR1 MNHEY, CDR2 SVGAGI. The CDR3 loop is CASSPRDREFPGYTF. CDR3 sequence (DNA): TGTGCCAGCAGTCCCCGGGACAGGGAGTTCCCTGGCTACACCTTC.

The V and J genes are TRBV18 and TRBJ1-5; D possibly corresponds to TRBD1 (5 bases). The CDR3 has 15 residues. The V gene's germline CDR1 is KGHSH and CDR2 LQKENI. V was trimmed by 2 bases and J by 7 bases, leaving 15 bases between them. Here the CDR3 reads CASSPGEGSGQPQHF. DNA for the CDR3: TGTGCCAGCTCACCAGGCGAGGGGAGCGGCCAGCCCCAGCATTTT.